This T cell receptor beta chain is drawn from a study of cytomegalovirus exposure and HLA in healthy donors (dated by TCRdb to 2016 to 2017). At the level of the whole study: In an earlier analysis of 587 of the donors, approximately 260 Gb of sequence data and 90 million to 120 million unique TCR beta sequences from about 190 million T cells were reported. Around 320 gigabases of sequencing data and approximately 85 million unique TCR sequences were included in an early release covering under 650 HLA-typed donors. Among the roughly 410 genotyped donors, around 81% belonged to the genetic ancestry cluster associated with self-reported Caucasian donors. The study aimed to test whether cataloging public T cell receptors could reveal signatures of past pathogen exposure. The study used immunosequencing to profile the T cell repertoires of hundreds of subjects and linked those repertoires to cytomegalovirus serostatus. In addition to the first cohort of 666 subjects, a separate validation cohort of 120 different subjects was used. To predict cytomegalovirus infection status, the study brought together high-throughput TCR immunosequencing, statistical association of individual TCRs with disease status, and machine learning. A later analysis re-examined previously published TCR beta repertoires from more than 600 donors and added high-resolution HLA genotyping to investigate patterns of TCR occurrence. Rather than drawing on any new phenotypic data, the later analysis identified candidate immune exposures from TCR beta sequences and the way those sequences occurred across donors. To decide whether each TCR beta V gene segment behaved as functional or pseudogenic, an earlier analysis of some 580 of the donors relied on high-throughput TCR beta sequencing. Donor age, sex, ethnicity and CMV serostatus were compiled alongside the repertoire data. A later genetic analysis used genome-wide SNP genotypes for about 55% of the 666 donors, treating that subset as a discovery cohort. All discovery cohort repertoires had been generated on a single sequencing platform. HLA typing included class I and class II loci at four-digit resolution. The number of typed donors differed by locus: about 629-630 for A, B, C, DRB1 and DQB1; 522 for DQA1; around 610 for DPA1; and roughly 490 for DPB1. Roughly five DR-DQ haplotypes were handled as single units for association and clustering, since linkage in the cohort was strong. Among several hundred genotyped donors of the cohort, an average of roughly 230,000 unique TCR beta nucleotide sequences was sequenced per donor, of which about 18% were non-productive. Results and caveats for the whole study, not just this receptor: When HLA alleles, especially DR and DQ, strongly co-occurred, attributing TCR associations to individual alleles was difficult. A group of highly shared sequence variants was considered likely to be a technical artifact of the sequencing pipeline. Compared with equally common non-associated chains, HLA-associated TCR beta chains in a later analysis were more clonally expanded and had lower generation probabilities. In a later genetic analysis, fewer N-insertions in productive TCRs were reported among donors in an Asian-associated ancestry cluster than the roughly 640-donor mean. In this cohort, only TCR beta chains were sequenced, and detectable features were limited by the absence of alpha or paired-chain data. A later analysis associated around 16,000 TCR beta sequences with specific HLA alleles at a false discovery rate of 0.05. Most CMV-associated TCR beta chains appeared to be HLA-restricted in a later analysis, and the HLA associations seemed to be driven largely by CMV exposure. Correlated functional status among segregating V segments might be attributable to linkage disequilibrium, but an unknown experimental factor could not be ruled out. Because HLA typing was missing for some donors at each locus, association tests included only the typed subset. V-gene and J-gene trimming of TCR beta chains was associated with a missense DCLRE1C variant in a later genetic analysis, and the association was replicated in an independent cohort. According to the authors, the approach could potentially be generalized to other disease states and immunological phenotypes. The study gave a list of about 160 TCR beta chains associated with cytomegalovirus. Three of the identified cytomegalovirus-associated TCR beta chains were confirmed in vitro to be specific for cytomegalovirus antigens. The earlier analysis of around 600 of the donors excluded 15 to 20 rarely observed V segments, including chromosome 9 orphons, because counts were too low. The classifier was reported to diagnose cytomegalovirus status with high specificity and sensitivity in both the original cohort and the validation cohort. The presence/absence analyses assumed that sequencing depth was roughly uniform across donors, and that assumption may not be true. A further reported finding was that TCR beta sequences accurately predicted the HLA-A and HLA-B alleles for most subjects in the first cohort. While some public TCRs were present in many individuals, most TCR sequences turned up only very rarely across donors. CMV serostatus was the only immune exposure information available for the cohort. A later analysis found that TCR association rates varied across HLA loci, with DRB1 alleles showing the most associated TCRs and HLA-C alleles the fewest. Broadly in line with IMGT annotations, most TCR beta V segments showed up in productive rearrangements about 90% or about 30% of the time in an earlier analysis of approximately 600 of the donors. A later analysis reported that several top co-occurrence clusters appeared linked to parvovirus B19, influenza, CMV and Epstein-Barr virus.

The cohort was made up of 650 to 700 healthy bone marrow donors. At the time of sampling, every cohort member was nominally healthy, though immune exposures that went unrecorded were likely present. The donor was CMV seronegative and was included in the group of about 400 seronegative cohort members. A peripheral blood sample was provided by each donor, and peripheral blood mononuclear cells were used for TCR beta sequencing. The Qiagen DNeasy Blood Extraction Kit was used to extract genomic DNA from the blood cell samples. With regard to this clone: This receptor's antigen is unknown. The sample holds no much larger clone one base away, and base qualities are not on file.

Library preparation employed the immunoSEQ multiplex PCR assay. A mixture of 60 forward primers for TCR Vbeta segments and 13 reverse primers for TCR Jbeta segments was used in the multiplex PCR. The CDR3 region of rearranged TCR beta genes was amplified from genomic DNA with a multiplex PCR assay. The Illumina HiSeq System was used to sequence the amplified TCR beta libraries as 87-base-pair reads. The original pipeline was this. A later analysis tallied tens of millions of unique TCR beta chains across the 640 or so repertoires, and some 12 million of those chains were shared by two or more donors. Raw reads were error-corrected and collapsed into unique sequences with a nearest-neighbor algorithm that merged closely related sequences to remove PCR and sequencing errors. Alignment of CDR3 sequences to IMGT reference sequences was used to assign V, D and J gene segments. Each retained sequence needed at least a six-nucleotide match to both a V gene segment and a J gene segment. Rearrangements were called productive when the CDR3 lacked stop codons and stayed in frame with V and J; all others were non-productive. Following IMGT convention, CDR3 was defined as the stretch from the second conserved V-encoded cysteine to the conserved J-encoded phenylalanine. Sequences without an unambiguous match to a single V gene segment were excluded from the earlier analysis of about 600 of the donors. In an earlier analysis of 587 of the donors, V segments were called functional above 56.7% productive rearrangements and were called segregating when the between-donor standard deviation exceeded 5%. A statistical classification framework was built to diagnose cytomegalovirus status from the catalog of TCR beta chain sequences. V and J gene assignment, in a later analysis, came from comparing TCR nucleotide sequences with IMGT/GENE-DB human TR gene sequences. The TCRdist pipeline was used in a later analysis to assign CDR3 sequences and most-parsimonious VDJ recombination scenarios. In a later analysis, each TCR beta chain was defined by its CDR3 amino acid sequence together with its V-gene family, and reads lacking a unique V-gene family were excluded. A later analysis removed 550 to 650 highly shared, low-generation-probability nucleotide sequences to deal with suspected cross-contamination and a sequencing artifact. In a later analysis, a clonal expansion index was calculated for each public chain from normalized within-repertoire ranks of inferred template counts. A later analysis computed generation probabilities with a VDJ recombination model fitted to out-of-frame rearrangements, and checked the results against IGoR. In a later analysis, TCR-TCR, TCR-HLA and TCR-CMV co-occurrence was scored with hypergeometric tests, and a repertoire-size bias correction was applied to TCR pairs. False discovery rates were estimated in a later analysis by permuting HLA or CMV assignments 20 times. In a later analysis, co-occurring TCRs were grouped with DBSCAN, and TCRdist sequence similarity was added when clustering was performed within HLA-allele-positive subsets. Repertoires with fewer than 30,000 or more than 120,000 public chains, plus five repertoires with anomalous nucleotide sharing, were excluded from co-occurrence clustering. TCRdb obtained this table from immuneACCESS and retained in-frame rearrangements with V and J assigned. These tables miss some clones; where compared with another copy, unresolved V genes account for less than half of the shortfall, and the remainder is unexplained. D and trimming come from the DNA, and the V and J calls and clone size come from that table. The sample table lists about 120,000 clones, approximately 79% of them with a count of one. Jointly, the top ten make up over 2% of the sample.

The sample consisted of PBMCs. This TCR was recovered from a man aged 30-40 years in good health and CMV-seronegative.

CDR3 reads: CASSLAPSETQYF. Read as DNA, the sequence is TGTGCCAGCAGCTTAGCCCCCTCAGAGACCCAGTACTTC. The rearranged chain carries TRBV7-9 and TRBJ2-5; the D gene assignment is ambiguous. The CDR3 has 13 amino acids, counting the end cysteine and phenylalanine. Of all the DNA, just the CDR3 is kept, 39 bases in frame from base 1. The germline V gene (reference sequence) sets CDR1 to SEHNR and CDR2 to FQNEAQ. V loses 0 bases of germline sequence and J loses 4 bases, and the interval between the two ends is 6 bases.